This TCR beta chain was found in a study of T cell changes during pregnancy in multiple sclerosis (dated by TCRdb to the late 2010s). Turning to the overall study: In women with multiple sclerosis, the researchers looked at how the T cell repertoire shifted as pregnancy progressed.

Receptors were amplified or captured by the immunoSEQ multiplex PCR assay. The table comes from immuneACCESS by way of TCRdb, which keeps in-frame sequences with V and J called. Part of the clones is missing from these tables; in studies checked, under half for an unresolved V gene and the rest for unknown reasons. The sample table shows 65,000 to 90,000 clones, and around 92% are seen once. 2.5% to 3.5% of the sample rests with the top ten. The CDR3 holds 13 amino acids from the cysteine to the phenylalanine. The DNA shown is the 39-base CDR3, in frame from base 1. CDR1 SGHVS and CDR2 FQNEAQ were looked up in the germline V gene. Unmatched junction bases come to 4, with V trimmed by 6 bases and J by 4 bases. Comment on this clone: The antigen this receptor binds is unknown. Base qualities are not recorded, but no much larger clone differs from it by a single base.

The sequence derives from a female donor in good health, enrolled as a control in a pregnancy study. The rearrangement joined TRBV7-8 to TRBJ2-3, with 7 bases in between that match TRBD2. The sample in question was peripheral blood, obtained in the third trimester of pregnancy. The encoded CDR3 is CASSSGGSDTQYF. The DNA sequence follows: TGTGCCAGCAGTTCGGGAGGTTCAGATACGCAGTATTTT.